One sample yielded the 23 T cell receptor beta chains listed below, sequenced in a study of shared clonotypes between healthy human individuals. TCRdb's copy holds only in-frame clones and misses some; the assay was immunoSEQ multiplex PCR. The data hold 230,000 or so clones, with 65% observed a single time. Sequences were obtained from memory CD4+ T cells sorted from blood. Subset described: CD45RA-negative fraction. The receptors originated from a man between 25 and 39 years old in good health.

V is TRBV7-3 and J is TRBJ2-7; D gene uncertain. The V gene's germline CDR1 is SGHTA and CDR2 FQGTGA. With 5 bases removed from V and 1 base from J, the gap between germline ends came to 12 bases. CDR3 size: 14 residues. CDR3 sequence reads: CASSPRANSYEQYF. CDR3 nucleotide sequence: TGTGCCAGCAGCCCCCGAGCGAATTCCTACGAGCAGTACTTC.

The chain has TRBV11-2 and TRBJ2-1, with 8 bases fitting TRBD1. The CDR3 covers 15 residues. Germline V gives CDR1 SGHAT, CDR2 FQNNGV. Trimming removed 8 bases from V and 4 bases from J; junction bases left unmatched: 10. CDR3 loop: CASVSTGGSYNEQFF. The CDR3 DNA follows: TGTGCCAGCGTAAGCACAGGGGGTTCGTACAATGAGCAGTTCTTC.

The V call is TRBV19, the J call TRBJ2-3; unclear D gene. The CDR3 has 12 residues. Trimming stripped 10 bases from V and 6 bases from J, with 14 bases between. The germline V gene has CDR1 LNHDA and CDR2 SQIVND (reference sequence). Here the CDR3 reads CATRASGDTQYF. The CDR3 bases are TGTGCCACACGGGCTAGTGGCGATACGCAGTATTTT.

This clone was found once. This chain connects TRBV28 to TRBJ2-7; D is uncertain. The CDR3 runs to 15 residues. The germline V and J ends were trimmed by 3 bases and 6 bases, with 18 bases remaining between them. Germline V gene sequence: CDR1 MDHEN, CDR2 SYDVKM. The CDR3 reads CASSFISYRFSEQYF. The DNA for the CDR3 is TGTGCCAGCAGTTTTATCAGTTATAGGTTTTCCGAGCAGTACTTC.

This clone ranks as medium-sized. DNA for the CDR3: TGTGCCAGCGCCGGGAGAGTTATGAACACTGAAGCTTTCTTT. Encoded protein: CASAGRVMNTEAFF. The J gene is TRBJ1-1, the V gene TRBV6-1; the D is unclear. Trimming took 8 bases from V and 0 from J, leaving 13 bases between them. The CDR3 contains 14 residues. The germline gives CDR1 MNHNS, CDR2 SASEGT.

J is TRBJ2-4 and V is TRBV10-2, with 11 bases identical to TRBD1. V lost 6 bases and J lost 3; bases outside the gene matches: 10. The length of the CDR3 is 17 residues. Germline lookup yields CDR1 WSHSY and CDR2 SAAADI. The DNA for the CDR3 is TGCGCCAGCAGGTCCGGGACAGGGGGGGTAGGCAAAAACATTCAGTACTTC. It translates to CASRSGTGGVGKNIQYF.

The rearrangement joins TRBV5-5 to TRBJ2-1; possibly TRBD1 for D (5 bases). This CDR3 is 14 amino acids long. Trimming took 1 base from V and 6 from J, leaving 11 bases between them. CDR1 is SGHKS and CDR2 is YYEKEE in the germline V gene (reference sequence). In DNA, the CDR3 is TGTGCCAGCAGCTTGTTTCTAACAGGCAATGAGCAGTTCTTC. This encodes CASSLFLTGNEQFF.

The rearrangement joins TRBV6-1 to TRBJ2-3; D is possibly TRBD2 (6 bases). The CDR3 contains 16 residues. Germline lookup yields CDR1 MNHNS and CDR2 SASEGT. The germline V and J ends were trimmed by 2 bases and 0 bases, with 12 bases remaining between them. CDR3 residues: CASSEWRGKSTDTQYF. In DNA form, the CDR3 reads TGTGCCAGCAGTGAATGGCGGGGAAAAAGCACAGATACGCAGTATTTT.

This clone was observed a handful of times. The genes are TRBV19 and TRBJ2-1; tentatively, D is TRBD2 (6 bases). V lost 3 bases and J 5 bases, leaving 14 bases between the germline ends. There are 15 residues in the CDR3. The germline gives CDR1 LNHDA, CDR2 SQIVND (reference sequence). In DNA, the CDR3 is TGTGCCAGTAGTATGAGGGCGGGAACAAACAATGAGCAGTTCTTC. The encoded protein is CASSMRAGTNNEQFF.

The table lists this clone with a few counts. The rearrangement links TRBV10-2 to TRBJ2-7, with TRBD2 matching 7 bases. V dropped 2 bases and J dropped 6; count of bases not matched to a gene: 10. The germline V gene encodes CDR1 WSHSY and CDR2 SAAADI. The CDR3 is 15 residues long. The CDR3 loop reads CASSEAGASRFEQYF. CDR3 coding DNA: TGCGCCAGCAGTGAGGCGGGAGCTAGCCGTTTCGAGCAGTACTTC.

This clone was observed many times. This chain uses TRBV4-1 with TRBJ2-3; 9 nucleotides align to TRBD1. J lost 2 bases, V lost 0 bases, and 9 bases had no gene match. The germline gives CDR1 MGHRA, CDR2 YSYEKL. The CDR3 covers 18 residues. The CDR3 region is CASSQDRGRTGATDTQYF. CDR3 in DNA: TGCGCCAGCAGCCAAGATAGGGGCCGGACAGGGGCCACAGATACGCAGTATTTT.

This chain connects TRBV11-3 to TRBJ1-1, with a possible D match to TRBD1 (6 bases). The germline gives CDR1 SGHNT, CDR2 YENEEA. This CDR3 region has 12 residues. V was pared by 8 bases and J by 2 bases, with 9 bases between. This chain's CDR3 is CASSGTNTEAFF. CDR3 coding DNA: TGTGCCAGCTCAGGGACAAACACTGAAGCTTTCTTT.

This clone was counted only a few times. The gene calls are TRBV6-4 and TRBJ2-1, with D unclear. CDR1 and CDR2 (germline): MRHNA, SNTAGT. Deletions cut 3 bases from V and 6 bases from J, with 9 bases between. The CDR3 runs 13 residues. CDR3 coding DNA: TGTGCCAGCAGTGATTGGAAAGGCAATGAGCAGTTCTTC. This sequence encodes CASSDWKGNEQFF.

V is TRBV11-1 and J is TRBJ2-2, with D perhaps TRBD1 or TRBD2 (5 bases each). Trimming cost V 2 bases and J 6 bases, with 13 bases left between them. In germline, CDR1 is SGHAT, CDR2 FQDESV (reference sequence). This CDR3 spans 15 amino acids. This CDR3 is CASSLRYGAAGELFF. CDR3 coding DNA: TGTGCCAGCAGCTTAAGGTACGGGGCCGCCGGGGAGCTGTTTTTT.

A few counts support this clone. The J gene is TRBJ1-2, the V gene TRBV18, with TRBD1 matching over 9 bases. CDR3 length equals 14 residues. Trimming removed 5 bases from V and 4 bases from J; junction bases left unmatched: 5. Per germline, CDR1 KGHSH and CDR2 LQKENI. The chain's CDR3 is CASSTDRGAYGYTF. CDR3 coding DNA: TGTGCCAGCTCAACGGACAGGGGAGCCTATGGCTACACCTTC.

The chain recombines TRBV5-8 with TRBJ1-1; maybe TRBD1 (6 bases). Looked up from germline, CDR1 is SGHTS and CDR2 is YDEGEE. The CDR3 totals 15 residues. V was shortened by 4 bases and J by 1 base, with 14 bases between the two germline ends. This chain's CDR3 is CASSREGHQNTEAFF. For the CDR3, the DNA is TGTGCCAGCAGCCGGGAGGGACACCAGAACACTGAAGCTTTCTTT.

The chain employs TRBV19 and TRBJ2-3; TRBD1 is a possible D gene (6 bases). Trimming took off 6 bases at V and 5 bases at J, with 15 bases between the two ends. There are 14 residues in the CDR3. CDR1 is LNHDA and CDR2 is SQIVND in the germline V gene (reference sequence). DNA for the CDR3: TGTGCCAGTAGCCGGACAGAAAGGGGAGATACGCAGTATTTT. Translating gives CASSRTERGDTQYF.

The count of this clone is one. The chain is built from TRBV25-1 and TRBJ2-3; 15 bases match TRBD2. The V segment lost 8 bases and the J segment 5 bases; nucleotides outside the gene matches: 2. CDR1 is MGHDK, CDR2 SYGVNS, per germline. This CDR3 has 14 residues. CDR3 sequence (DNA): TGTGCCAGCGGACTAGCGGGAGGGATAGATACGCAGTATTTT. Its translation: CASGLAGGIDTQYF.

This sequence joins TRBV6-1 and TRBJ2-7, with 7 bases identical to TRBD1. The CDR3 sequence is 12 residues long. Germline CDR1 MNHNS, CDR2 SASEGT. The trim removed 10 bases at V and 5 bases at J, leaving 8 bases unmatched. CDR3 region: CATKQGFNEQYF. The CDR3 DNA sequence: TGTGCCACCAAACAGGGGTTCAACGAGCAGTACTTC.

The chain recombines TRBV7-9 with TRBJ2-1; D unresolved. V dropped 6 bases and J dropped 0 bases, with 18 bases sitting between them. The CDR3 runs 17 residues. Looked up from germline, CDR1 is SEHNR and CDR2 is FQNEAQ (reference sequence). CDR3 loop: CASSPPIRVSSYNEQFF. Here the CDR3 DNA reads TGTGCCAGCAGTCCTCCCATCCGGGTAAGCTCCTACAATGAGCAGTTCTTC.

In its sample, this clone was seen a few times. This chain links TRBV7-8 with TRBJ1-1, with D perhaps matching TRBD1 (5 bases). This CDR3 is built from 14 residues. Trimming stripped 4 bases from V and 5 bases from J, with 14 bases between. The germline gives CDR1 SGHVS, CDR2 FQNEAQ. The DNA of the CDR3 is TGTGCCAGCAGCTCCCCCGGGACGATTACTGAAGCTTTCTTT. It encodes CASSSPGTITEAFF.

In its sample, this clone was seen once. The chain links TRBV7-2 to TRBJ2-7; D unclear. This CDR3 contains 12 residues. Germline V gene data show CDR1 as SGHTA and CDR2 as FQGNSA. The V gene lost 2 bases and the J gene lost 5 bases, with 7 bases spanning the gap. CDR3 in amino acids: CASSLWGDEQYF. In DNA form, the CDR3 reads TGTGCCAGCAGCTTATGGGGTGACGAGCAGTACTTC. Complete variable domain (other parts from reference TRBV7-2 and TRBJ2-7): GAGVSQSPSNKVTEKGKDVELRCDPISGHTALYWYRQSLGQGLEFLIYFQGNSAPDKSGLPSDRFSAERTGGSVSTLTIQRTQQEDSAVYLCASSLWGDEQYFGPGTRLTVT.

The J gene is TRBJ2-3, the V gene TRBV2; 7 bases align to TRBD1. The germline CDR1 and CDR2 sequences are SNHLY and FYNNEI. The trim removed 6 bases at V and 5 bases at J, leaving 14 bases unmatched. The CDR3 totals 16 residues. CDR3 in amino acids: CASSNRDSRFEDTQYF. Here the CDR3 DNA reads TGTGCCAGCAGCAACCGGGACAGTCGGTTCGAAGATACGCAGTATTTT.